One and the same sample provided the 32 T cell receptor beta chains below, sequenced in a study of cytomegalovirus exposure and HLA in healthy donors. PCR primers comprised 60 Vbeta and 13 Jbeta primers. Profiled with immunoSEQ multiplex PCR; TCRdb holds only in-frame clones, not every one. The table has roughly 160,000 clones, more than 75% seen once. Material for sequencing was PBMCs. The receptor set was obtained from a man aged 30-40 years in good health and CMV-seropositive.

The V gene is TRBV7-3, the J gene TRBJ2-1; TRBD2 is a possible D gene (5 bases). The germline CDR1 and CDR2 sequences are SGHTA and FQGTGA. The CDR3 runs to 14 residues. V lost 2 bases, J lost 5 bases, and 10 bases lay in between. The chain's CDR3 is CASSLSQRNNEQFF. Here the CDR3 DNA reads TGTGCCAGCAGCTTATCCCAGCGGAACAATGAGCAGTTCTTC.

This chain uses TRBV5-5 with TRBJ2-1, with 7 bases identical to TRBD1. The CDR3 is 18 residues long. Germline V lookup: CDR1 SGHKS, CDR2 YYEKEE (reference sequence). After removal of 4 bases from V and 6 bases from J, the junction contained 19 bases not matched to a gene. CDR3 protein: CASSPWAQRRGPPNEQFF. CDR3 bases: TGTGCCAGCAGCCCCTGGGCGCAGCGAAGGGGGCCCCCCAATGAGCAGTTCTTC.

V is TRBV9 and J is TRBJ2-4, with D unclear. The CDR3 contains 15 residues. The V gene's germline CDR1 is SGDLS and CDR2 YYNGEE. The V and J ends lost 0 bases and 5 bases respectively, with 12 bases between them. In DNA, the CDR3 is TGTGCCAGCAGCGTAGACTCAGCGCCCCAAAACATTCAGTACTTC. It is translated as CASSVDSAPQNIQYF.

The CDR3 DNA reads as TGTGCCAGTCAGAAAGTACTAGCGGGCTTCAATGAGCAGTTCTTC. Its translation: CASQKVLAGFNEQFF. The chain employs TRBV19 and TRBJ2-1, with TRBD2 matching over 9 bases. Trimming removed 8 bases from V and 6 bases from J; junction bases left unmatched: 11. The CDR3 length is 15 residues. The germline CDR1 and CDR2 sequences are LNHDA and SQIVND (reference sequence).

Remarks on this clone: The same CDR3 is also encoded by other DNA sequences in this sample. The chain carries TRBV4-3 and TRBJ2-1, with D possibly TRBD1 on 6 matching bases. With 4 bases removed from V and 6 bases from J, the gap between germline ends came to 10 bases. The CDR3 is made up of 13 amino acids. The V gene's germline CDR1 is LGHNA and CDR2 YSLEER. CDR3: CASSRRQANEQFF. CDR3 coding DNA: TGCGCCAGCAGCCGTCGACAGGCCAATGAGCAGTTCTTC.

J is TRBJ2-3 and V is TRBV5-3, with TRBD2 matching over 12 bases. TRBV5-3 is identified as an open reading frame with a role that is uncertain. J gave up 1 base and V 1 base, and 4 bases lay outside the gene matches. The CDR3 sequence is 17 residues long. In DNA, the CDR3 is TGTGCCAGAAGCTTGCTAGCGGGAGGGCCCGGCACAGATACGCAGTATTTT. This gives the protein CARSLLAGGPGTDTQYF.

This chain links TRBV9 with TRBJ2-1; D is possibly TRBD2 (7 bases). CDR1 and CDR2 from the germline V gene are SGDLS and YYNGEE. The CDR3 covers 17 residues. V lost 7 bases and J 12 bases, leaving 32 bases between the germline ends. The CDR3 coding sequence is TGTGCCAGCTCCGCTACCCTCCTGGGACTACAAGAGGGGGGGCAGTTCTTC. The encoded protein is CASSATLLGLQEGGQFF.

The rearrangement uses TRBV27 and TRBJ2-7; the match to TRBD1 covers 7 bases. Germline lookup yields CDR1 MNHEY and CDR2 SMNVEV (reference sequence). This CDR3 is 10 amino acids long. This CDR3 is CASALDRCNV. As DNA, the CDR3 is TGTGCCAGCGCCTTGGACAGGTGTAACGTC.

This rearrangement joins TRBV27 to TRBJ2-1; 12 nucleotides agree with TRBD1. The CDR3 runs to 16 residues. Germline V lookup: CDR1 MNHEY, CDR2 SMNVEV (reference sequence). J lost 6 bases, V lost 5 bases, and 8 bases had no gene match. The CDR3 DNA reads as TGTGCCAGCAGTACCTTGGGACAGGGGGCGATCAATGAGCAGTTCTTC. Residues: CASSTLGQGAINEQFF.

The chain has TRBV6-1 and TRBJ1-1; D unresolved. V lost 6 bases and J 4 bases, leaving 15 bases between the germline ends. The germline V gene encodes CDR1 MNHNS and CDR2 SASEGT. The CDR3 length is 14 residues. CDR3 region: CASRRDTSRTEAFF. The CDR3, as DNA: TGTGCCAGCAGGCGTGACACTTCCCGCACTGAAGCTTTCTTT.

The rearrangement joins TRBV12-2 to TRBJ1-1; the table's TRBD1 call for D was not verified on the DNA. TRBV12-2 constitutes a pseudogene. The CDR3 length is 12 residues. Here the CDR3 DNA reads TGTGCAAGTCGCTTCCGAACAGCTCAAGCTTTCTTT. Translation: CASRFRTAQAFF.

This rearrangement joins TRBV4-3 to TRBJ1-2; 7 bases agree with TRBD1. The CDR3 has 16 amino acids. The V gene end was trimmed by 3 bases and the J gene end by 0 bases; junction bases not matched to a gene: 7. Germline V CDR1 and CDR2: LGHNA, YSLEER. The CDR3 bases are TGCGCCAGCAGCCAGGACAGACAGGGCGCTAACTATGGCTACACCTTC. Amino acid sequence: CASSQDRQGANYGYTF.

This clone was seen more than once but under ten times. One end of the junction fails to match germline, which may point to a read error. The CDR3 here is CASRLAQASTDTQYF. The DNA for the CDR3 is TGTGCCAGCAGATTGGCCCAGGCCTCCACAGATACGCAGTATTTT. V is TRBV5-4 and J is TRBJ2-3, with D unresolved. The CDR3 has 15 amino acids. Germline CDR1 is SGHNT and CDR2 is YYREEE (reference sequence).

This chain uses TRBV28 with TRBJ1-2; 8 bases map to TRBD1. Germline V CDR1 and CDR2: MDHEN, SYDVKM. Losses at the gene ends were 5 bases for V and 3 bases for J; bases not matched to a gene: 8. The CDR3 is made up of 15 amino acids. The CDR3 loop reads CASSGNTGGDYGYTF. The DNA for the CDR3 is TGTGCCAGCAGTGGGAACACAGGGGGGGACTATGGCTACACCTTC.

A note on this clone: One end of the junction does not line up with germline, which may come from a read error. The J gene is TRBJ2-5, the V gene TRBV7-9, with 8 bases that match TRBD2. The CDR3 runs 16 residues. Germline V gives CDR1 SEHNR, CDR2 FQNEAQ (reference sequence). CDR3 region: CSSSPPGTRAQETQYF. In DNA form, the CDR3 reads TGTTCCAGCAGCCCGCCCGGGACTAGGGCCCAAGAGACCCAGTACTTC.

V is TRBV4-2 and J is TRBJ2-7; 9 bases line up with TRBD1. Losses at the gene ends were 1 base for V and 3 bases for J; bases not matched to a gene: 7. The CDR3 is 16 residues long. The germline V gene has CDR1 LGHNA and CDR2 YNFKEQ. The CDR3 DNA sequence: TGTGCCAGCAGCCAAGGGTGGACAGGGGACATCTACGAGCAGTACGTC. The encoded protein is CASSQGWTGDIYEQYV.

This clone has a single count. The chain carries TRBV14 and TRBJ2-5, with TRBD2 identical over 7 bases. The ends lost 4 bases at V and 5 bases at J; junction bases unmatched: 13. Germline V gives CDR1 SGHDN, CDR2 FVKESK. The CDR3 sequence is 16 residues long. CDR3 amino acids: CASSPLDPGRVETQYF. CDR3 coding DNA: TGTGCCAGCAGCCCTTTGGACCCAGGGAGGGTCGAGACCCAGTACTTC.

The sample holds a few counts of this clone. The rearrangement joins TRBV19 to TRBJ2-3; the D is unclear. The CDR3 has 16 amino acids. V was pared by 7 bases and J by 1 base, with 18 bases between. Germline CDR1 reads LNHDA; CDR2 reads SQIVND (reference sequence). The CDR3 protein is CASKRRGTEGTDTQYF. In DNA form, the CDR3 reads TGTGCCAGTAAAAGGAGAGGTACCGAAGGCACAGATACGCAGTATTTT.

CDR3 residues: CASSLGRRGNEQFF. CDR3 nucleotides: TGTGCCAGCAGCTTAGGCCGAAGGGGCAATGAGCAGTTCTTC. V gene TRBV13 combines with J gene TRBJ2-1, with D maybe TRBD1 (5 bases). The V and J ends lost 0 bases and 6 bases respectively, with 9 bases between them. CDR1 and CDR2 from the germline V gene are PRHDT and FYEKMQ (reference sequence). The CDR3 sequence is 14 residues long. Drawing the rest from reference TRBV13 and TRBJ2-1, the complete variable domain is AAGVIQSPRHLIKEKRETATLKCYPIPRHDTVYWYQQGPGQDPQFLISFYEKMQSDKGSIPDRFSAQQFSDYHSELNMSSLELGDSALYFCASSLGRRGNEQFFGPGTRLTVL.

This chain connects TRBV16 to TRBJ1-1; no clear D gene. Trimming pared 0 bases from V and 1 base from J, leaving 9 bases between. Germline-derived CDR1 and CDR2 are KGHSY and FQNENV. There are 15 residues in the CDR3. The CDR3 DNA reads TGTGCCAGCAGCCAATCCCTCACTTCGAACACTGAAGCTTTCTTT. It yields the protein CASSQSLTSNTEAFF.

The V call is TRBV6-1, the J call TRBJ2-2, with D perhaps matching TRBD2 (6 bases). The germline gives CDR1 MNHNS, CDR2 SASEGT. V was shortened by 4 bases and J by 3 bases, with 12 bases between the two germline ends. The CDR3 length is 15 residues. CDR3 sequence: CASSGVGGYTGELFF. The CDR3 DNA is TGTGCCAGCAGTGGGGTTGGGGGGTACACCGGGGAGCTGTTTTTT.

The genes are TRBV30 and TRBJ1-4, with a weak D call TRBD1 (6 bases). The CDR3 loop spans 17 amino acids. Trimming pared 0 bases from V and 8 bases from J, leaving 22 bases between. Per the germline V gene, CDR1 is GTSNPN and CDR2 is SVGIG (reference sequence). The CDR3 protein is CAWSVGLIPTGAEKLFF. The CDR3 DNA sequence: TGTGCCTGGAGTGTGGGGCTGATTCCGACAGGCGCGGAAAAACTGTTTTTT.

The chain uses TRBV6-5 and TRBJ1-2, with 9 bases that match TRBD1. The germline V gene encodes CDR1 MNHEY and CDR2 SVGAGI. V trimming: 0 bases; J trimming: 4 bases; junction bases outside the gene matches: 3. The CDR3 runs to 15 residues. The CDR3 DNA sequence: TGTGCCAGCAGTTACTCGACGGGACAGGGCTATGGCTACACCTTC. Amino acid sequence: CASSYSTGQGYGYTF.

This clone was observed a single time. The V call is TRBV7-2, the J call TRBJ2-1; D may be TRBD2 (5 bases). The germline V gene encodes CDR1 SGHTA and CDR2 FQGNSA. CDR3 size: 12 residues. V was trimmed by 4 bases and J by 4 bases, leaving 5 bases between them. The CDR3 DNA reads TGTGCCAGCAGCTGGACTTACAATGAGCAGTTCTTC. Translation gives CASSWTYNEQFF.

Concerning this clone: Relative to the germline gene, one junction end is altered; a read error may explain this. The CDR3 bases are TGTTCCAGCAGCTTTGGACTAGCGCTTAACACCGGGGAGCTGTTTTTT. Its protein is CSSSFGLALNTGELFF. This sequence joins TRBV7-9 and TRBJ2-2, with 9 bases that match TRBD2. This CDR3 spans 16 amino acids. Per germline, CDR1 SEHNR and CDR2 FQNEAQ (reference sequence).

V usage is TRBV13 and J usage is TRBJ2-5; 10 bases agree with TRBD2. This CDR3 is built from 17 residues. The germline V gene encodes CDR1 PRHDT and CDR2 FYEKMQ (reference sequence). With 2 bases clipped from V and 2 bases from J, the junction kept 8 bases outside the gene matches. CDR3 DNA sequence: TGTGCCAGCAGCTTACGGCTAGCGGGGGCAAGACAAGAGACCCAGTACTTC. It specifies CASSLRLAGARQETQYF.

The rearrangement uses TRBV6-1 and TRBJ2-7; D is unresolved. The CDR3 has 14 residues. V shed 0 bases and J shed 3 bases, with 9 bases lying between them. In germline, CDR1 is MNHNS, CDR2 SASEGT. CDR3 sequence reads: CASSEAWWYYEQYV. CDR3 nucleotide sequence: TGTGCCAGCAGTGAAGCGTGGTGGTACTACGAGCAGTACGTC.

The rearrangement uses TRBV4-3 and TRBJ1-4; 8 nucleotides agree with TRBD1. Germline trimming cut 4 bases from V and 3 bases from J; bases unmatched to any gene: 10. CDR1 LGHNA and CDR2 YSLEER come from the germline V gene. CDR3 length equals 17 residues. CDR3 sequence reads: CASSPQTLTGANEKLFF. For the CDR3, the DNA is TGCGCCAGCAGCCCCCAGACCCTGACAGGGGCTAATGAAAAACTGTTTTTT.

In DNA, the CDR3 is TGTGCCAGCAGCCTATACATAACGGACAGGGGTTCACGACAGTACTTC. This gives the protein CASSLYITDRGSRQYF. V gene TRBV7-2 combines with J gene TRBJ2-7; 9 positions agree with TRBD1. The germline V gene has CDR1 SGHTA and CDR2 FQGNSA. The trim removed 5 bases at V and 10 bases at J, leaving 18 bases unmatched. CDR3 length: 16 amino acids.

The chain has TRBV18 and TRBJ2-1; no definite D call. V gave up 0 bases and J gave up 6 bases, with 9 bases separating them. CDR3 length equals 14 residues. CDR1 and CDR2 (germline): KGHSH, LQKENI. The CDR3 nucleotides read TGTGCCAGCTCACCACCTAGTAGCTTCAATGAGCAGTTCTTC. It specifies CASSPPSSFNEQFF. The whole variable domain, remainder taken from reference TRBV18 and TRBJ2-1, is NAGVMQNPRHLVRRRGQEARLRCSPMKGHSHVYWYRQLPEEGLKFMVYLQKENIIDESGMPKERFSAEFPKEGPSILRIQQVVRGDSAAYFCASSPPSSFNEQFFGPGTRLTVL.

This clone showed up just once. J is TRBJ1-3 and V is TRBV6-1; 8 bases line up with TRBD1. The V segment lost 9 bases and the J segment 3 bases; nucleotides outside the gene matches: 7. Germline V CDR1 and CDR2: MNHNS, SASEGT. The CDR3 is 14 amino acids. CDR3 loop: CASWDRMIGNTIYF. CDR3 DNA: TGTGCCAGTTGGGACAGGATGATTGGAAACACCATATATTTT.

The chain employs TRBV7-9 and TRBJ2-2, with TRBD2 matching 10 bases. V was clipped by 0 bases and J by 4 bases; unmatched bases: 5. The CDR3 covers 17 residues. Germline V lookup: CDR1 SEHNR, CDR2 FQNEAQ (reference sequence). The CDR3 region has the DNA TGTGCCAGCAGCTTAGCAAGCGGGAGGGCCATCACCGGGGAGCTGTTTTTT. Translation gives CASSLASGRAITGELFF.